The 11 T cell receptor beta chains listed next were all sequenced from one sample in a study of blood T cell repertoires in COVID-19. The table came from immunoSEQ multiplex PCR; TCRdb's copy has only in-frame clones and leaves some out. The sample has 430,000 or so clones; approximately 88% are singletons. The sequencing sample was made of PBMCs or T cells enriched from blood (not recorded which). All receptors derive from a woman aged 40 to 50 who had recovered from COVID-19.

Only one count was recorded for this clone. The V and J genes are TRBV6-2 or TRBV6-3 and TRBJ1-1, with 10 bases lining up with TRBD1. The CDR3 runs to 15 residues. CDR1 is MNHEY and CDR2 is SVGEGT in the germline V gene. V was clipped by 4 bases and J by 0 bases; unmatched bases: 2. The CDR3 region has the DNA TGTGCCAGCAGTTGGGACAGGGGTATGAACACTGAAGCTTTCTTT. Its protein is CASSWDRGMNTEAFF.

The chain carries TRBV5-8 and TRBJ2-7; 9 nucleotides match TRBD1. The V and J ends lost 4 bases and 3 bases, in that order; junction bases with no gene match: 11. Germline CDR1 is SGHTS and CDR2 is YDEGEE. The CDR3 contains 16 residues. This chain's CDR3 is CASSHKGQGGGYEQYF. CDR3 sequence (DNA): TGTGCCAGCAGCCACAAGGGACAGGGTGGGGGCTACGAGCAGTACTTC.

The gene calls are TRBV11-2 and TRBJ2-7; D is possibly TRBD1 (6 bases). The CDR3 is made up of 16 amino acids. Trimming pared 5 bases from V and 5 bases from J, leaving 22 bases between. Germline CDR1 reads SGHAT; CDR2 reads FQNNGV. CDR3 sequence reads: CASSPRLGQLTHEQYF. The CDR3 coding sequence is TGTGCCAGCAGCCCCCGGTTGGGACAATTGACCCACGAGCAGTACTTC.

The chain carries TRBV7-8 and TRBJ1-2, with 8 bases aligning to TRBD1. V shed 5 bases, J shed 3 bases, and the junction held 5 bases outside the gene matches. CDR1 and CDR2 from the germline V gene are SGHVS and FQNEAQ. The CDR3 consists of 14 residues. The CDR3: CASSAQGADYGYTF. The CDR3 DNA is TGTGCCAGCAGCGCTCAGGGGGCAGACTATGGCTACACCTTC.

This rearrangement joins TRBV20-1 to TRBJ2-1; a possible D gene is TRBD2 (6 bases). The CDR3 sequence is 15 residues long. The V gene's germline CDR1 is DFQATT and CDR2 SNEGSKA (reference sequence). The V end was cut by 3 bases, the J end by 2 bases, with 14 bases between. For the CDR3, the DNA is TGCAGTGCTAGTATATTTAGCGGACCCTACAATGAGCAGTTCTTC. Translated: CSASIFSGPYNEQFF.

V usage is TRBV15 and J usage is TRBJ2-3; D unclear. V lost 4 bases to trimming and J lost 4 bases, with 3 bases between them. Germline V gene lookup returns CDR1 LNHNV and CDR2 YYDKDF (reference sequence). This CDR3 spans 11 amino acids. The CDR3 nucleotides are TGTGCCACCAGCACCTCAGATACGCAGTATTTT. Protein sequence: CATSTSDTQYF.

This clone has more than one count but fewer than ten. The rearrangement uses TRBV19 and TRBJ2-7; 7 bases are a match to TRBD2. The germline V gene has CDR1 LNHDA and CDR2 SQIVND (reference sequence). The V gene end was trimmed by 0 bases and the J gene end by 4 bases; junction bases not matched to a gene: 9. The CDR3 runs 16 residues. Written as DNA, the CDR3 is TGTGCCAGTAGTATAGATCTATCGGGGGGTTATTACGAGCAGTACTTC. This codes for CASSIDLSGGYYEQYF. The full variable domain, its missing parts supplied by reference TRBV19 and TRBJ2-7, is DGGITQSPKYLFRKEGQNVTLSCEQNLNHDAMYWYRQDPGQGLRLIYYSQIVNDFQKGDIAEGYSVSREKKESFPLTVTSAQKNPTAFYLCASSIDLSGGYYEQYFGPGTRLTVT.

V is TRBV2 and J is TRBJ2-7, with 10 bases identical to TRBD1. The CDR3 length is 14 residues. V lost 7 bases to trimming and J lost 4 bases; unmatched junction nucleotides: 7. Germline CDR1 reads SNHLY; CDR2 reads FYNNEI. CDR3 loop: CASTQDRGTYEQYF. The CDR3 bases are TGTGCCAGCACCCAGGACAGGGGGACGTACGAGCAGTACTTC.

V is TRBV5-1 and J is TRBJ1-1; 7 nucleotides agree with TRBD1. CDR1 and CDR2 from the germline V gene are SGHRS and YFSETQ. The junction had 6 bases not matched to a gene; V was cut back by 3 bases and J by 1 base. This CDR3 region has 15 residues. The CDR3 here is CASSSGQPRNTEAFF. DNA of the CDR3: TGCGCCAGCAGCTCGGGACAGCCCAGGAACACTGAAGCTTTCTTT.

The V gene is TRBV7-2, the J gene TRBJ2-1; D is uncertain. Germline V gene data show CDR1 as SGHTA and CDR2 as FQGNSA. The CDR3 is 14 amino acids. Between the trimmed V and J ends, which lost 1 base and 6 bases, there was a span of 10 bases. The CDR3 DNA is TGTGCCAGCAGCTTAGATCCCGGGTTCAATGAGCAGTTCTTC. This sequence encodes CASSLDPGFNEQFF.

V gene TRBV6-4 combines with J gene TRBJ1-5, with D tentatively TRBD1 (6 bases). CDR1 is MRHNA, CDR2 SNTAGT, per germline. Trimming took 2 bases from V and 4 from J, leaving 6 bases between them. The CDR3 totals 13 residues. The CDR3 bases are TGTGCCAGCAGTGACGGGACAAATCAGCCCCAGCATTTT. Translation: CASSDGTNQPQHF.